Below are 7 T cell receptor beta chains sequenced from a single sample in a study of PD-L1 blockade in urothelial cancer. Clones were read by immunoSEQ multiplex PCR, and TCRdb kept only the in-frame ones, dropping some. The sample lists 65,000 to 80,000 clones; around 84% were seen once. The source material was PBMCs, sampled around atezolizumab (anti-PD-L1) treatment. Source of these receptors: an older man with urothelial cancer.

In DNA, the CDR3 is TGTGCCAGTAGTGAGAAGGGAGGTTATGGCTACACCTTC. As protein: CASSEKGGYGYTF. The chain joins TRBV19 to TRBJ1-2; D unclear. Germline V gene sequence: CDR1 LNHDA, CDR2 SQIVND (reference sequence). The CDR3 is 13 residues long. The germline V and J ends were trimmed by 5 bases and 5 bases, with 12 bases remaining between them.

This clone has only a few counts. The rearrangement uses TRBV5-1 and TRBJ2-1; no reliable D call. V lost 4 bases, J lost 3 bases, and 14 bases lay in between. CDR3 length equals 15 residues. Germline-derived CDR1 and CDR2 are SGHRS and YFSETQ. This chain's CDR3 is CASSLVDPGYNEQFF. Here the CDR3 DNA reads TGCGCCAGCAGCCTCGTCGATCCGGGCTACAATGAGCAGTTCTTC.

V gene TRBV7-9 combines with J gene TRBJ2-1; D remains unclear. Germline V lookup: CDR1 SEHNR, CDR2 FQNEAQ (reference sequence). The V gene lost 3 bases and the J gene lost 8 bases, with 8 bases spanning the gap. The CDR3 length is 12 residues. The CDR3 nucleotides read TGTGCCAGCAGCTTGATGGGCTATGAGCAGTTCTTC. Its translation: CASSLMGYEQFF. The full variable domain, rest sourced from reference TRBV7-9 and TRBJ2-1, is DTGVSQNPRHKITKRGQNVTFRCDPISEHNRLYWYRQTLGQGPEFLTYFQNEAQLEKSRLLSDRFSAERPKGSFSTLEIQRTEQGDSAMYLCASSLMGYEQFFGPGTRLTVL.

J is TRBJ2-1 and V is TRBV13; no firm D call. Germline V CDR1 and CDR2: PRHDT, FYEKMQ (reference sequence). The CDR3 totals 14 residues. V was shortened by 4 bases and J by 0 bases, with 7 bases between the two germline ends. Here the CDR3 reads CASSSRYSYNEQFF. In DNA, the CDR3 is TGTGCCAGCAGCTCACGCTACTCCTACAATGAGCAGTTCTTC.

The CDR3 here is CASSPRNPSGNTIYF. CDR3 DNA: TGTGCCAGCAGCCCCAGAAACCCATCTGGAAACACCATATATTTT. The chain employs TRBV11-2 and TRBJ1-3; D not resolved. Germline-derived CDR1 and CDR2 are SGHAT and FQNNGV. This CDR3 has 15 residues. Trimming removed 5 bases at V and 1 base at J, with 12 bases between.

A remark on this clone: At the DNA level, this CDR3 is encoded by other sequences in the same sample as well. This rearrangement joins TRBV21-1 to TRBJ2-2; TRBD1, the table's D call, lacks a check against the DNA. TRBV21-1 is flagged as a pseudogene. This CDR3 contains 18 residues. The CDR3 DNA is TGTGCCAGCAGGTGCACACCTGGGGACAGGGAGTTATCCGGGGAGCTGTTTTTT. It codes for CASRCTPGDRELSGELFF.

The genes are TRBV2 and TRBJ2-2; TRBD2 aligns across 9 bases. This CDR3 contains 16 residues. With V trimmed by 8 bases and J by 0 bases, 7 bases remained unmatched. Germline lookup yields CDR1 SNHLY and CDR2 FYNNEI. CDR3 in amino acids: CASYGLATPNTGELFF. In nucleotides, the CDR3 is TGTGCCAGCTATGGACTAGCGACCCCGAACACCGGGGAGCTGTTTTTT.